These 27 T cell receptor beta chains share one sample of origin, sequenced in a study of PD-L1 blockade in urothelial cancer. Repertoires were generated with immunoSEQ multiplex PCR, while TCRdb's copy carries only in-frame clones and drops some. The sample includes approximately 93,000 clones, around four fifths of them seen just once. As for time point: peripheral blood 6 weeks after treatment start. The material was PBMCs, obtained around atezolizumab (anti-PD-L1) treatment. The source is a man in his 70s with urothelial cancer.

The chain uses TRBV9 and TRBJ2-7, with D perhaps matching TRBD2 (6 bases). CDR3 length: 15 amino acids. V lost 0 bases and J lost 1, with 11 bases in between. The germline gives CDR1 SGDLS, CDR2 YYNGEE. Here the CDR3 reads CASSVGGEKSYEQYF. The CDR3 nucleotides read TGTGCCAGCAGCGTAGGGGGGGAGAAATCCTACGAGCAGTACTTC.

V usage is TRBV6-1 and J usage is TRBJ1-1; D perhaps matches TRBD1 (5 bases). CDR1 is MNHNS, CDR2 SASEGT, per germline. CDR3 size: 15 residues. V gave up 6 bases and J gave up 0 bases, with 14 bases separating them. DNA for the CDR3: TGTGCCAGCAGCAAGAAACAGGTCGTGAACACTGAAGCTTTCTTT. It codes for CASSKKQVVNTEAFF.

This rearrangement joins TRBV7-9 to TRBJ1-2, with D possibly TRBD1 on 6 matching bases. Trimming shortened V by 5 bases and J by 7 bases, and 14 bases separated the two germline ends. Germline assignment: CDR1 SEHNR and CDR2 FQNEAQ (reference sequence). This CDR3 comprises 13 residues. Here the CDR3 reads CASSHPGAGGYTF. The CDR3 DNA reads as TGTGCCAGCAGCCACCCAGGGGCCGGTGGCTACACCTTC.

This sequence joins TRBV5-1 and TRBJ2-7; TRBD1 agrees at 10 bases. V shed 6 bases and J 4 bases; nucleotides not matched to a gene: 4. This CDR3 is built from 13 residues. CDR1 is SGHRS and CDR2 is YFSETQ in the germline V gene. This CDR3 reads CASTRDRGYEQYF. In nucleotides, the CDR3 is TGCGCCAGCACCCGGGACAGGGGTTACGAGCAGTACTTC.

This clone was counted once. The gene calls are TRBV19 and TRBJ2-7; TRBD2 matches 10 bases. The CDR3 covers 14 residues. Germline assignment: CDR1 LNHDA and CDR2 SQIVND (reference sequence). The trim removed 6 bases at V and 3 bases at J, leaving 5 bases unmatched. Here the CDR3 DNA reads TGTGCCAGTAGCCAGGGACTAGCGAGCTACGAGCAGTACTTC. Amino acids: CASSQGLASYEQYF.

V gene TRBV19 combines with J gene TRBJ1-1; TRBD1 matches 8 bases. The CDR3 sequence is 13 residues long. Germline V gives CDR1 LNHDA, CDR2 SQIVND (reference sequence). After removal of 6 bases from V and 4 bases from J, the junction contained 4 bases not matched to a gene. CDR3 sequence: CASSLQGGTEAFF. CDR3 bases: TGTGCCAGTAGCTTACAGGGGGGCACTGAAGCTTTCTTT.

The chain carries TRBV12-5 and TRBJ2-1, with D possibly TRBD2 on 6 matching bases. V shed 5 bases and J shed 10 bases, with 9 bases lying between them. Per the germline V gene, CDR1 is LGHNT and CDR2 is FRNRAP. The CDR3 runs 11 residues. The CDR3 here is CASGPRGEQFF. CDR3 DNA sequence: TGTGCTAGTGGTCCCCGGGGGGAGCAGTTCTTC. The variable domain in full, completed from reference TRBV12-5 and TRBJ2-1, reads DARVTQTPRHKVTEMGQEVTMRCQPILGHNTVFWYRQTMMQGLELLAYFRNRAPLDDSGMPKDRFSAEMPDATLATLKIQPSEPRDSAVYFCASGPRGEQFFGPGTRLTVL.

The rearrangement joins TRBV6-6 to TRBJ2-3, with D perhaps matching TRBD2 (5 bases). The V end was cut by 6 bases, the J end by 10 bases, with 14 bases between. Germline loops: CDR1 MNHNY, CDR2 SVGAGI (reference sequence). The CDR3 totals 12 residues. This chain's CDR3 is CASRSDWTAQYF. CDR3 sequence (DNA): TGTGCCAGCAGGAGCGACTGGACTGCGCAGTATTTT.

This clone was counted only a few times. The J gene is TRBJ2-5, the V gene TRBV7-8; 8 bases agree with TRBD1. This CDR3 comprises 15 residues. In germline, CDR1 is SGHVS, CDR2 FQNEAQ. The trim removed 4 bases at V and 5 bases at J, leaving 9 bases unmatched. CDR3 region: CASSSRQGPSETQYF. CDR3 in DNA: TGTGCCAGCAGCTCCAGACAGGGGCCTTCGGAGACCCAGTACTTC.

The V call is TRBV5-1, the J call TRBJ2-3, with 7 bases fitting TRBD1. In germline, CDR1 is SGHRS, CDR2 YFSETQ. Trimming cost V 0 bases and J 4 bases; bases outside gene matches: 8. CDR3 length: 16 amino acids. CDR3 in amino acids: CASSLATRGGADTQYF. The CDR3 coding sequence is TGCGCCAGCAGCTTGGCCACGAGAGGGGGCGCAGATACGCAGTATTTT.

V is TRBV4-3 and J is TRBJ1-5; D remains ambiguous. CDR1 is LGHNA and CDR2 is YSLEER in the germline V gene. This CDR3 is built from 17 residues. Trimming cost V 0 bases and J 2 bases, with 14 bases left between them. CDR3 protein: CASSQDLERLGNQPQHF. For the CDR3, the DNA is TGCGCCAGCAGCCAAGATCTAGAGAGGTTAGGCAATCAGCCCCAGCATTTT.

J is TRBJ2-2 and V is TRBV9, with TRBD2 identical over 12 bases. Per germline, CDR1 SGDLS and CDR2 YYNGEE. V lost 4 bases, J lost 5 bases, and 6 bases stayed unmatched. There are 16 residues in the CDR3. CDR3 loop: CASSPRLAGATGELFF. Here the CDR3 DNA reads TGTGCCAGCAGCCCTAGACTAGCGGGAGCAACCGGGGAGCTGTTTTTT.

The V call is TRBV10-3, the J call TRBJ1-1, with D uncertain. Trimming left V 6 bases short and J 0 bases short, with 8 bases between. The CDR3 has 13 residues. Germline V gives CDR1 ENHRY, CDR2 SYGVKD. CDR3 loop: CAIRIDMNTEAFF. The CDR3 DNA reads as TGTGCCATCAGAATAGACATGAACACTGAAGCTTTCTTT.

CDR3 region: CATSRGLSNQPQHF. Here the CDR3 DNA reads TGTGCCACCAGCAGGGGGCTTAGCAATCAGCCCCAGCATTTT. J is TRBJ1-5 and V is TRBV15, with D maybe TRBD1 (5 bases). V was shortened by 3 bases and J by 0 bases, with 6 bases between the two germline ends. This CDR3 has 14 residues. Germline CDR1 LNHNV, CDR2 YYDKDF (reference sequence).

The DNA for the CDR3 is TGTGCCAGCAGCCCCGCCGCGGGGGGCGGAAACACCATATATTTT. Protein product: CASSPAAGGGNTIYF. The chain employs TRBV6-5 and TRBJ1-3; a weak D match, TRBD1 (6 bases). V was pared by 6 bases and J by 4 bases, with 16 bases between. CDR1 MNHEY and CDR2 SVGAGI come from the germline V gene. The CDR3 is made up of 15 amino acids.

The chain combines TRBV20-1 with TRBJ2-1; possibly TRBD1 for D (5 bases). The CDR3 loop spans 10 amino acids. Germline V gives CDR1 DFQATT, CDR2 SNEGSKA (reference sequence). Trimming removed 6 bases at V and 12 bases at J, with 12 bases between. CDR3 in DNA: TGCAGTGCCGGTTCTCAGGGGCAGTTCTTC. The encoded protein is CSAGSQGQFF.

The V and J genes are TRBV29-1 and TRBJ2-7, with 7 bases matching TRBD1. Per germline, CDR1 SQVTM and CDR2 ANQGSEA. After removal of 7 bases from V and 1 base from J, the junction contained 10 bases not matched to a gene. The CDR3 is made up of 14 amino acids. As DNA, the CDR3 is TGCAGCGCACGAACCGGGACAGCGTCCTACGAGCAGTACTTC. Translating it yields CSARTGTASYEQYF.

Only one count was recorded for this clone. The J gene is TRBJ2-7, the V gene TRBV7-2; 7 nucleotides align to TRBD2. Germline V CDR1 and CDR2: SGHTA, FQGNSA. The CDR3 totals 14 residues. Trimming took 5 bases from V and 0 from J; bases not matched to a gene: 4. Here the CDR3 DNA reads TGTGCCAGCAGCGCGGGACTAACCTCCTACGAGCAGTACTTC. Protein product: CASSAGLTSYEQYF.

The chain uses TRBV5-1 and TRBJ2-3, with 10 nucleotides matching TRBD2. Germline CDR1 is SGHRS and CDR2 is YFSETQ. The CDR3 has 16 amino acids. V shed 2 bases and J 3 bases; nucleotides not matched to a gene: 6. CDR3 DNA: TGCGCCAGCAGCTTCGGGACTAGCGAGTTGACAGATACGCAGTATTTT. As protein: CASSFGTSELTDTQYF.

This rearrangement joins TRBV4-1 to TRBJ2-4; weak D call: TRBD2 (6 bases). CDR1 is MGHRA, CDR2 YSYEKL, per germline. V lost 3 bases, J lost 5 bases, and 17 bases lay in between. This CDR3 is 16 amino acids long. The CDR3 region has the DNA TGCGCCAGCAGCCAGCTTTGGGGGGACGGACAAAACATTCAGTACTTC. Translation: CASSQLWGDGQNIQYF.

This chain connects TRBV6-1 to TRBJ1-5, with 9 positions matching TRBD1. Germline loops: CDR1 MNHNS, CDR2 SASEGT. Trimming cost V 7 bases and J 5 bases; bases outside gene matches: 3. The CDR3 consists of 13 residues. CDR3 nucleotide sequence: TGTGCCAGCATCAGACAGGGGGATCAGCCCCAGCATTTT. Its translation: CASIRQGDQPQHF.

The gene calls are TRBV6-6 and TRBJ2-2; D ambiguous. Germline lookup yields CDR1 MNHNY and CDR2 SVGAGI (reference sequence). Deletions cut 6 bases from V and 6 bases from J, with 8 bases between. There are 12 residues in the CDR3. The DNA of the CDR3 is TGTGCCAGCAGGGCATCCGCCGGGGAGCTGTTTTTT. Translation gives CASRASAGELFF.

CDR3 sequence: CASSARTEANYGYTF. CDR3 sequence (DNA): TGCGCCAGCAGCGCCCGGACAGAAGCTAACTATGGCTACACCTTC. The chain is built from TRBV4-1 and TRBJ1-2; D perhaps matches TRBD1 (6 bases). The V gene lost 5 bases and the J gene lost 0 bases, with 13 bases spanning the gap. CDR3 length equals 15 residues. The V gene's germline CDR1 is MGHRA and CDR2 YSYEKL.

This clone was observed once. The chain couples TRBV19 to TRBJ1-4; the D is unclear. Deletions cut 5 bases from V and 7 bases from J, with 11 bases between. This CDR3 is 13 amino acids long. CDR1 is LNHDA, CDR2 SQIVND, per germline (reference sequence). The CDR3 DNA reads as TGTGCCAGTAGTTTCGGGTTTGGTGAAAAACTGTTTTTT. Protein sequence: CASSFGFGEKLFF.

This clone was detected once. The chain employs TRBV5-3 and TRBJ1-2, with TRBD1 identical over 9 bases. TRBV5-3 is an ORF for which the function is uncertain. After removal of 5 bases from V and 8 bases from J, the junction contained 10 bases not matched to a gene. The CDR3 runs 14 residues. As DNA, the CDR3 is TGTGCCAGAAGATCAACGGGACAGGGCCGGGGCTACACCTTC. This codes for CARRSTGQGRGYTF.

This sequence joins TRBV25-1 and TRBJ2-2; perhaps TRBD2 as D (5 bases). Germline-derived CDR1 and CDR2 are MGHDK and SYGVNS. V was trimmed by 5 bases and J by 0 bases, leaving 7 bases between them. The CDR3 is 14 residues long. CDR3 DNA sequence: TGTGCCAGCAGTAGGACTGCGAACACCGGGGAGCTGTTTTTT. It codes for CASSRTANTGELFF.

V and J are TRBV28 and TRBJ1-4; D gene uncertain. Germline loops: CDR1 MDHEN, CDR2 SYDVKM. The CDR3 contains 16 residues. Trimming stripped 1 base from V and 0 bases from J, with 9 bases between. The CDR3 DNA follows: TGTGCCAGCAGTTTATCGGAGCTCGCAACTAATGAAAAACTGTTTTTT. Its translation is CASSLSELATNEKLFF. Supplemented by reference TRBV28 and TRBJ1-4, the full variable domain reads DVKVTQSSRYLVKRTGEKVFLECVQDMDHENMFWYRQDPGLGLRLIYFSYDVKMKEKGDIPEGYSVSREKKERFSLILESASTNQTSMYLCASSLSELATNEKLFFGSGTQLSVL.